Below are 5 T cell receptor beta chains sequenced from a single sample in a study of blood T cell repertoires in COVID-19. Clones were read by immunoSEQ multiplex PCR, and TCRdb kept only the in-frame ones, dropping some. The sample contains 30,000 to 40,000 clones, roughly nine tenths of which appear only once. The sequenced sample consisted of peripheral blood. All receptors come from a human donor in a cohort sampled during active COVID-19.

V and J are TRBV20-1 and TRBJ1-1; D call uncertain. Trimming left V 6 bases short and J 6 bases short, with 11 bases between. This CDR3 has 11 amino acids. The germline CDR1 and CDR2 sequences are DFQATT and SNEGSKA (reference sequence). The CDR3 region is CSASWGAEAFF. The DNA for the CDR3 is TGCAGTGCCTCCTGGGGAGCTGAAGCTTTCTTT.

The CDR3 region is CASSDREGYGYTF. The CDR3, as DNA: TGTGCCAGCAGTGACAGGGAGGGCTATGGCTACACCTTC. J is TRBJ1-2 and V is TRBV25-1; possibly TRBD1 for D (5 bases). Looked up from germline, CDR1 is MGHDK and CDR2 is SYGVNS. The ends were cut back, 3 bases at V and 4 bases at J, with 9 bases in the middle. CDR3 size: 13 residues.

This clone was detected only once. The genes are TRBV28 and TRBJ2-1; the match to TRBD2 covers 16 bases. Germline CDR1 and CDR2: MDHEN and SYDVKM. The V segment lost 6 bases and the J segment 7 bases; nucleotides outside the gene matches: 9. This CDR3 has 17 residues. The CDR3 coding sequence is TGTGCCAGCAGCCGGGGACTAGCGGGAGGGGTTACAAATGAGCAGTTCTTC. Protein: CASSRGLAGGVTNEQFF.

The chain employs TRBV2 and TRBJ1-6; 8 bases match TRBD1. The J segment lost 6 bases and the V segment lost 3 bases, leaving 4 bases of the junction unmatched. CDR1 is SNHLY and CDR2 is FYNNEI in the germline V gene. The CDR3 is 15 amino acids. CDR3 sequence reads: CASSDNGQGNSPLHF. The CDR3 nucleotides read TGTGCCAGCAGTGATAACGGACAGGGTAATTCACCCCTCCACTTT.

The J gene is TRBJ2-7, the V gene TRBV6-5, with D tentatively TRBD2 (5 bases). The CDR3 totals 13 residues. Germline assignment: CDR1 MNHEY and CDR2 SVGAGI. Trimming removed 5 bases from V and 5 bases from J, with 13 bases in between. CDR3 coding DNA: TGTGCCAGCAGTCCCGCCGAGAGGGACGAGCAGTACTTC. Residues: CASSPAERDEQYF.